The sequence of this T cell receptor beta chain was determined in a study of T cells after yellow fever vaccination. This clonotype was found a few times. Its antigen is still unknown. TCR cDNA, made by 5'RACE template switching, carried an added universal primer site and UMIs. TCRdb used MiXCR to reprocess the 5' RACE reads, holding one entry per CDR3 protein. The data contain around 350,000 distinct CDR3 sequences, under 14% of them singletons. Study-level points and caveats: The secondary response peaked faster, at day 5 versus 15, but was weaker. A minor fraction of clonotypes spanned both CD4 and CD8 compartments.

Unmatched junction bases numbered 11, after V lost 1 base and J lost 2 bases. CDR1 and CDR2 (germline): SGHAT, FQNNGV. CDR3 length: 18 residues. The chain combines TRBV11-2 with TRBJ2-3; 8 bases map to TRBD2. This clonotype was obtained from a man younger than 35 who received the YFV17D yellow fever vaccine. Sequencing used PBMCs, obtained on the day of the first yellow fever vaccination. The DNA of the CDR3 is TGTGCCAGCAGCTTAGGATCCCTTTACGGGGGGGCCACAGATACGCAGTATTTT. This sequence encodes CASSLGSLYGGATDTQYF. The whole variable domain, remainder taken from reference TRBV11-2 and TRBJ2-3, is EAGVAQSPRYKIIEKRQSVAFWCNPISGHATLYWYQQILGQGPKLLIQFQNNGVVDDSQLPKDRFSAERLKGVDSTLKIQPAKLEDSAVYLCASSLGSLYGGATDTQYFGPGTRLTVL.